The clone carrying this TCR beta chain was observed many times. The antigen is undetermined. The V gene end was trimmed by 7 bases and the J gene end by 8 bases; junction bases not matched to a gene: 13. CDR1 is SQVTM, CDR2 ANQGSEA, per germline. The CDR3 runs 13 residues. These data come from a study of T-cell reconstitution after alpha-beta-depleted transplantation in children. Study-wide results and caveats: The high TCRbeta diversity at day 60 in some patients came from surviving recipient T cells and thymic progenitors.

Unique molecular identifiers were incorporated into the prepared TCRbeta library. TCRdb re-analysed the PCR reads in MiXCR, keeping a single row per CDR3 protein. The sample gives 40,000 to 60,000 distinct CDR3 sequences, nearly 9.5% of which show up once; roughly 29% is in the top ten. The clonotype was recovered from a male patient between 2 and 15 years old who had a stem cell transplant for chronic granulomatous disease, so the T cells may come from the graft donor. The gene calls are TRBV29-1 and TRBJ1-2; TRBD1 matches 7 bases. The sample was PBMCs, mostly from graft donor cells, taken 60 days after TCRalphabeta/CD19-depleted stem cell transplant. The DNA of the CDR3 is TGCAGCGCCTCCCCTCAAACAGGGGAGGGCTACACCTTC. Translation gives CSASPQTGEGYTF.